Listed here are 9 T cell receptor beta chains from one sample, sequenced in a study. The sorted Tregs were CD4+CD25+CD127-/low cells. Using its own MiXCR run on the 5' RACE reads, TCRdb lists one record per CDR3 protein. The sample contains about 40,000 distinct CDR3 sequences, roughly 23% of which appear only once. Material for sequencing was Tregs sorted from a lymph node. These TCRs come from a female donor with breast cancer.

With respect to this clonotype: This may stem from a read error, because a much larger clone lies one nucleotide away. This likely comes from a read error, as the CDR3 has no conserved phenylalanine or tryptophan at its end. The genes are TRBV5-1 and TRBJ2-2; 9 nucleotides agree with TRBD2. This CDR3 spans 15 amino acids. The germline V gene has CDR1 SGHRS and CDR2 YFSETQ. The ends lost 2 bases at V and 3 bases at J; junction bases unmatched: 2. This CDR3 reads CASSLAGGYTGELFL. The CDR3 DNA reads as TGCGCCAGCAGCTTAGCGGGAGGCTACACCGGGGAGCTGTTTCTT.

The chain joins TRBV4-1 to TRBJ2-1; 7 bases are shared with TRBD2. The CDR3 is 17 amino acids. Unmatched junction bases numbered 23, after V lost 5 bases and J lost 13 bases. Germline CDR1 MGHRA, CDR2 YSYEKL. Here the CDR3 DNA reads TGCGCCAGCAGCTCCATGACTAGCACCCTCCCCTACAAGGAACAGTTCTTC. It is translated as CASSSMTSTLPYKEQFF.

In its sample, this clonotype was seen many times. CDR3 amino acids: CASSEFSGDLLTDTQYF. The CDR3 region has the DNA TGTGCCAGCAGTGAATTTTCGGGAGATCTTCTCACAGATACGCAGTATTTT. The V and J genes are TRBV25-1 and TRBJ2-3; maybe TRBD2 (6 bases). Trimming took off 1 base at V and 2 bases at J, with 16 bases between the two ends. The CDR3 has 17 amino acids. CDR1 is MGHDK, CDR2 SYGVNS, per germline.

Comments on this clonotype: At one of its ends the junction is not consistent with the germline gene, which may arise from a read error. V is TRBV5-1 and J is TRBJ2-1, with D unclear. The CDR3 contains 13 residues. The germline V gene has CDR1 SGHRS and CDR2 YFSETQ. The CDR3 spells CASSLSSYNEQSF. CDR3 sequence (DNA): TGCGCCAGCAGCTTGTCCAGTTACAATGAGCAGTCCTTC.

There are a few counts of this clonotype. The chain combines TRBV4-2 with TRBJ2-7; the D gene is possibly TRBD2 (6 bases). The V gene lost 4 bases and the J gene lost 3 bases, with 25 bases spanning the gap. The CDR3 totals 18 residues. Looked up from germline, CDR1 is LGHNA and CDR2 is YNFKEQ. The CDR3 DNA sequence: TGTGCCAGCAGCCCCCTACTCACCCCAGCGGAGGGGAACTACGAGCAGTACTTC. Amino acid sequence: CASSPLLTPAEGNYEQYF.

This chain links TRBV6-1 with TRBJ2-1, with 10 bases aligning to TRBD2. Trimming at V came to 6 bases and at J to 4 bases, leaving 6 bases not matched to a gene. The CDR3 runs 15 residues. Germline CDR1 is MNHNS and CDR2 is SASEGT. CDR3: CASSGGLAEYNEQFF. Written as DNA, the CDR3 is TGTGCCAGCAGCGGAGGACTAGCGGAGTACAATGAGCAGTTCTTC.

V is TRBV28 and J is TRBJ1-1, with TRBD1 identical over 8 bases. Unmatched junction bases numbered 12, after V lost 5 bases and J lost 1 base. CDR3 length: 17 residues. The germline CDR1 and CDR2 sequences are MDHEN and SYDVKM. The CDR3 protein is CASSPLQGDETNTEAFF. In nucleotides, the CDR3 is TGTGCCAGCAGTCCCCTACAGGGGGACGAAACGAACACTGAAGCTTTCTTT.

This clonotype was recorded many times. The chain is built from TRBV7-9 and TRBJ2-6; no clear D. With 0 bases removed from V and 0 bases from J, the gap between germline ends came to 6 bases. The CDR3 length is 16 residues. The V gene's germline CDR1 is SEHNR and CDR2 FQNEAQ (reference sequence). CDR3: CASSLANPSGANVLTF. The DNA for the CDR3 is TGTGCCAGCAGCTTAGCGAACCCCTCTGGGGCCAACGTCCTGACTTTC.

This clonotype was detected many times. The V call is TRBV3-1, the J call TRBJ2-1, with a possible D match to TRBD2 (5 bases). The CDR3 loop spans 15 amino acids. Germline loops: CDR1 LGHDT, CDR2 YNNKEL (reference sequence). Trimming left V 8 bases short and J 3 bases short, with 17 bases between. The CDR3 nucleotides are TGTGCCAGCGGAGGCGCCGGGCGGATCTACAATGAGCAGTTCTTC. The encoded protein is CASGGAGRIYNEQFF.